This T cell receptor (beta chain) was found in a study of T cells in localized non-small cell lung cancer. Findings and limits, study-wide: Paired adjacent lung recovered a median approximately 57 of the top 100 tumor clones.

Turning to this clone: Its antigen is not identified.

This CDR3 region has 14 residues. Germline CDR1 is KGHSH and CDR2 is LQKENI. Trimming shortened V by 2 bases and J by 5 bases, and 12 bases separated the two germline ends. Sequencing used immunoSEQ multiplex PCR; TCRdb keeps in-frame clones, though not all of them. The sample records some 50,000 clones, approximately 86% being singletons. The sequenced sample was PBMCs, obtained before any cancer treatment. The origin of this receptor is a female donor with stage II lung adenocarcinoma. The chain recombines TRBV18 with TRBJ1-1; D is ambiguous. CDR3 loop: CASSPSLGGTEAFF. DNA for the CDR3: TGTGCCAGCTCACCATCGCTGGGCGGAACTGAAGCTTTCTTT.